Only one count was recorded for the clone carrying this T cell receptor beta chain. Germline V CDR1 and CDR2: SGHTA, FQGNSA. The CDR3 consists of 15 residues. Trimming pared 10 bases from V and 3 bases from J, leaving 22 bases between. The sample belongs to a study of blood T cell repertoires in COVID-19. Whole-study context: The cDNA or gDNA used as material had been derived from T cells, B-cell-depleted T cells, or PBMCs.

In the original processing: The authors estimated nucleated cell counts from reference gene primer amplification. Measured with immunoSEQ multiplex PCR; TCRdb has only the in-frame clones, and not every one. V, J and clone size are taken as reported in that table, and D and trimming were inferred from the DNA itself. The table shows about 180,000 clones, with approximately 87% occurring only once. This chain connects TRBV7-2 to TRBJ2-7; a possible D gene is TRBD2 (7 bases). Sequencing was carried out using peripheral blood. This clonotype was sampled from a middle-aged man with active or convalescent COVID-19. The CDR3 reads CAIRDGTTGIYEQYF. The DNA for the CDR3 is TGTGCCATCAGAGATGGGACTACAGGGATCTACGAGCAGTACTTC.